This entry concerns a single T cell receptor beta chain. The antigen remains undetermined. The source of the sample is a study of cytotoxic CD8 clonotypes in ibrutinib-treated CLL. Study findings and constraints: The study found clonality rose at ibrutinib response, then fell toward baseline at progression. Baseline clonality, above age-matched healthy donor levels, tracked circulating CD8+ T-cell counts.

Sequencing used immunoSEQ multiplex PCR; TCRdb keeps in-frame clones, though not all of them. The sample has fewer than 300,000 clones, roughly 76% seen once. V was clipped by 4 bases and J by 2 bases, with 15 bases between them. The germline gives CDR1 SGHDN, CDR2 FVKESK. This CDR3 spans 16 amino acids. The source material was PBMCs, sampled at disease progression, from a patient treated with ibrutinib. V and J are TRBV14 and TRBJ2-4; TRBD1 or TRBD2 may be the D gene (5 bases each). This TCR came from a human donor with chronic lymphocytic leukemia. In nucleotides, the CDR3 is TGTGCCAGCAGCCCCTCGAGTGGGGGTACCAAAAACATTCAGTACTTC. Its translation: CASSPSSGGTKNIQYF.